This is a list of T cell receptor beta chains from one sample in a study of shared clonotypes between healthy human individuals. The repertoire was sequenced with immunoSEQ multiplex PCR; TCRdb's copy has only in-frame clones and lacks some. The table includes roughly 660,000 clones, 90% detected once. Specimen: memory CD8+ T cells from PBMCs. These receptor sequences come from a man between 18 and 35 years old in good health. Some clones in this sample may be carry-over from other donors' samples. CDR3s include the opening cysteine and the closing phenylalanine or tryptophan. A D gene is named only where the DNA matches it firmly. For some rows the clone size is stated as once, few or many, or as a class when expanded; others skip it.

d_call	v_call	clone_size	j_call	cdr3_nt	cdr3_aa
NA	TRBV14	NA	TRBJ2-4	TGTGCCAGCAGCCTCGGGTGGGGAAAAAACATTCAGTACTTC	CASSLGWGKNIQYF
TRBD2	TRBV2	NA	TRBJ2-1	TGTGCCAGCAGTGTGCGGGAGGGATCCTACAATGAGCAGTTCTTC	CASSVREGSYNEQFF
TRBD2	TRBV19	NA	TRBJ2-2	TGTGCCAGTAGTATAGAGAGTTGGCTAGCGGGAAGGGACACCGGGGAGCTGTTTTTT	CASSIESWLAGRDTGELFF
NA	TRBV6-5	NA	TRBJ1-4	TGTGCCAGCAGTTACGGGGGGGTTAATGAAAAACTGTTTTTT	CASSYGGVNEKLFF
TRBD2	TRBV28	NA	TRBJ2-1	TGTGCCAGCAGTCCACGGACTAGTAAGGTGGACAATGAGCAGTTCTTC	CASSPRTSKVDNEQFF
TRBD1	TRBV10-3	NA	TRBJ2-1	TGTGCCATCAGTGAAAAGGGAACAGGGGGTAATGAGCAGTTCTTC	CAISEKGTGGNEQFF
NA	TRBV6-5	NA	TRBJ2-2	TGTGCCAGCAGTTACGGCACTAGACCCACCGGGGAGCTGTTTTTT	CASSYGTRPTGELFF
NA	TRBV28	NA	TRBJ2-2	TGTGCCAGCTTTGGAAATCCTAAGGGGTATTGGGACACCGGGGAGCTGTTTTTT	CASFGNPKGYWDTGELFF
NA	TRBV28	NA	TRBJ1-1	TGTGCCAGCAGTTTAGCAGTGAACACTGAAGCTTTCTTT	CASSLAVNTEAFF
NA	TRBV2	few	TRBJ1-2	TGTGCCAGCCCTCAACCGGACTATGGCTACACCTTC	CASPQPDYGYTF
TRBD2	TRBV6-4	many	TRBJ2-1	TGTGCCAGCAGCCCCGGGACTAGCAATGAGCAGTTCTTC	CASSPGTSNEQFF
NA	TRBV5-5	NA	TRBJ2-5	TGTGCCAGCAGCTTGGAAGTGACAGGTAGTCAAGAGACCCAGTACTTC	CASSLEVTGSQETQYF
NA	TRBV6-5	NA	TRBJ2-1	TGTGCCAGCAGTTACCGGACGGCCAATGAGCAGTTCTTC	CASSYRTANEQFF
TRBD1	TRBV29-1	NA	TRBJ1-3	TGCAGCCTTGAGGGGACAGGGGGCCAACAGAGCTCTGGAAACACCATATATTTT	CSLEGTGGQQSSGNTIYF
NA	TRBV7-9	NA	TRBJ1-2	TGTGCCAGCAGCTCCACTCTCTGGGACCGATCATATGGCTACACCTTC	CASSSTLWDRSYGYTF
NA	TRBV13	NA	TRBJ2-3	TGTGCCAGCAGCTTAGGGGGTTCAGATACGCAGTATTTT	CASSLGGSDTQYF
NA	TRBV7-2	NA	TRBJ2-7	TGTGCCAGCAGCTTACGTAAATCCTACGAGCAGTACTTC	CASSLRKSYEQYF
TRBD1	TRBV18	NA	TRBJ2-7	TGTGCCAGCTCATCATCACCCCCCGGGACAGCTACCTACGAGCAGTACTTC	CASSSSPPGTATYEQYF
TRBD2	TRBV27	NA	TRBJ2-3	TGTGCCAGCAGTCCTTTAGCGGGAGCTGGCACAGATACGCAGTATTTT	CASSPLAGAGTDTQYF
NA	TRBV4-3	NA	TRBJ1-4	TGCGCCAGCAGCCAAGCACGCTGGGTACAGACCGAAAAACTGTTTTTT	CASSQARWVQTEKLFF
NA	TRBV4-1	NA	TRBJ2-1	TGCGCCAGCAGCCATCGACGGGGGAACAATGAGCAGTTCTTC	CASSHRRGNNEQFF
NA	TRBV9	once	TRBJ2-1	TGTGCCAGCAGCGTAGACGTTCAGGGCTCCTACAATGAGCAGTTCTTC	CASSVDVQGSYNEQFF
TRBD2	TRBV6-1	NA	TRBJ2-5	TGTGCCAGCAGTGAAGGACTAGCGGGACCCTTCCAAGAGACCCATTACTTC	CASSEGLAGPFQETHYF
NA	TRBV6-5	NA	TRBJ1-1	TGTGCCAGCAGTTACGAGCACGGCACGGGCACTGAAGCTTTCTTT	CASSYEHGTGTEAFF
NA	TRBV11-3	once	TRBJ2-5	TGTGCCAGCAGCCCACAGGGAGGAGGGGAGACCCAGTACTTC	CASSPQGGGETQYF
TRBD1	TRBV29-1	NA	TRBJ2-7	TGCAGCATTAGGACAGGGCCCTACGAGCAGTACTTC	CSIRTGPYEQYF
NA	TRBV7-9	NA	TRBJ2-7	TGTGCCAGCAGCTCACGGAATCGGCAGGATCTTACCTACGAGCAGTACTTC	CASSSRNRQDLTYEQYF
TRBD1	TRBV4-1	NA	TRBJ2-1	TGCGCCAGCAGCCAAGGGACAGGGAGCCCCAATGAGCAGTTCTTC	CASSQGTGSPNEQFF
NA	TRBV13	NA	TRBJ2-3	TGTGCCAGCAGGGACAGTTCGTATCTAATTCGGTATTTT	CASRDSSYLIRYF
TRBD2	TRBV27	NA	TRBJ2-7	TGTGCCAGCAGCCACGGGACTAACTACGAGCAGTACTTC	CASSHGTNYEQYF
NA	TRBV7-3	NA	TRBJ2-1	TGTGCCAGCAGCTTACTTCGGGACAATGAGCAGTTCTTC	CASSLLRDNEQFF
NA	TRBV6-1	NA	TRBJ1-4	TGTGCCAGCAGTGACGTCCTCGTGGCAGAGGAAAAACTGTTTTTT	CASSDVLVAEEKLFF
NA	TRBV6-1	NA	TRBJ2-1	TGTGCCAGCAGGGAAGGGAGCTCCTACAATGAGCAGTTCTTC	CASREGSSYNEQFF
TRBD1	TRBV15	NA	TRBJ2-7	TGTGCCACCAGCAGGGGGGACAGGGCCTACGAGCAGTACTTC	CATSRGDRAYEQYF
NA	TRBV7-9	once	TRBJ1-5	TGTGCCAGCAGCTCACTACAGGAGAATCAGCCCCAGCATTTT	CASSSLQENQPQHF
NA	TRBV6-5	NA	TRBJ2-7	TGTGCCAGCAGTGCCAACTACGAGCAGTACTTC	CASSANYEQYF
NA	TRBV27	NA	TRBJ1-2	TGTGCCAGCAGGAACCGGAACTATGGCTACACCTTC	CASRNRNYGYTF
TRBD2	TRBV9	NA	TRBJ2-7	TGTGCCAGCAGCACCCGGGAGGGCCCCCACGAGCAGTACTTC	CASSTREGPHEQYF
NA	TRBV19	NA	TRBJ2-7	TGTGCCAGTTCACCGGACGGGCCCTACGAGCAGTACTTC	CASSPDGPYEQYF
NA	TRBV28	NA	TRBJ2-1	TGTGCCAGCAGTTGGGGCAGGGTCCGCAATGAGCAGTTCTTC	CASSWGRVRNEQFF
NA	TRBV7-3	NA	TRBJ2-1	TGTGCCAGCAGCCCCGTTGGCGGACCCTACAATGAGCAGTTCTTC	CASSPVGGPYNEQFF
TRBD2	TRBV29-1	NA	TRBJ2-1	TGCAGCGTTAGACCGGGACTAGCGGGCCGAGAGCAGTTCTTC	CSVRPGLAGREQFF
TRBD2	TRBV9	NA	TRBJ2-1	TGTGCCAGCAGCCCCTACGTTAGCGGGAGGAAAAATGAGCAGTTCTTC	CASSPYVSGRKNEQFF
TRBD1	TRBV27	few	TRBJ1-5	TGTGCCAGCGGACAGGGAAGCCAGCCCCAGCATTTT	CASGQGSQPQHF
NA	TRBV10-3	NA	TRBJ2-3	TGTGCCATCAGTGACGTTGGCCAAAGCACAGATACGCAGTATTTT	CAISDVGQSTDTQYF
NA	TRBV7-9	NA	TRBJ1-2	TGTGCCAGCAGCTTGACGGAGGAAGACTATGGCTACACCTTC	CASSLTEEDYGYTF
NA	TRBV28	NA	TRBJ2-4	TGTGCCAGCAGTACTCCCCGGGACTCCATAAACATTCAGTACTTC	CASSTPRDSINIQYF
NA	TRBV28	NA	TRBJ2-3	TGTGCCAGCAGCCGCGTCGTTACAGATACGCAGTATTTT	CASSRVVTDTQYF
NA	TRBV9	NA	TRBJ2-7	TGTGCCAGCAGCGTGGATGACTGGACGGGTTCCTACGAGCAGTACTTC	CASSVDDWTGSYEQYF
TRBD1	TRBV6-5	NA	TRBJ2-7	TGTGCCAGCAAGCCGGGACAGAGATCCTACGAGCAGTACTTC	CASKPGQRSYEQYF
NA	TRBV4-1	NA	TRBJ2-2	TGCGCCAGCAGCCAAGGTTCGGGGGTCACCGGGGAGCTGTTTTTT	CASSQGSGVTGELFF
TRBD2	TRBV7-9	NA	TRBJ2-2	TGTGCCAGCAGCTTAGTGGTGCCTAGCGGGAGAACCGGGGAGCTGTTTTTT	CASSLVVPSGRTGELFF
NA	TRBV5-1	few	TRBJ2-3	TGCGCCAGCAGCTTCGGCCGGGTCACAGATACGCAGTATTTT	CASSFGRVTDTQYF
NA	TRBV21-1	NA	TRBJ1-3	TGTGCCAGCAGCTCCTTCTCCCCCCGGCAGGACGACACCATATATTTT	CASSSFSPRQDDTIYF
TRBD1	TRBV5-1	once	TRBJ1-1	TGCGCCAGCAGCTTTGGGACAGGATTTGAAGCTTTCTTT	CASSFGTGFEAFF